This T cell receptor beta chain was sequenced for a study of monozygotic twins with inflammatory bowel disease. A note on this clonotype: Its matching antigen is unknown.

Regarding the study as a whole: Repertoire similarity did not separate concordant from discordant twins, possibly from limited power.

TCRalpha along with TCRbeta cDNA was subjected to two nested PCRs lasting around 15 and 9 cycles. TCRdb reprocessed the 5' RACE reads and keeps a single row for each CDR3 protein, giving no DNA. The table for this sample gives around 100,000 distinct CDR3 sequences. The CDR3 consists of 14 residues. Germline CDR1 reads DFQATT; CDR2 reads SNEGSKA (reference sequence). Sequencing was carried out using blood. This receptor was taken from a human donor with ulcerative colitis or Crohn's disease, or a healthy co-twin of an affected twin (not recorded which). The chain combines TRBV20-1 with TRBJ2-6. This CDR3 is CSAPGSSGANVLTF.